This entry concerns a single T cell receptor beta chain. As yet, its antigen is unknown. The data were obtained in a study of CD8 T cells in Susac syndrome. The study's findings and limits: The TCR sequencing and HLA analysis in the study involved a relatively small number of individuals, as the study acknowledged.

The CDR3 is 18 amino acids. Germline lookup yields CDR1 SGHRS and CDR2 YFSETQ. The germline V and J ends were trimmed by 1 base and 0 bases, with 17 bases remaining between them. Sequencing of TCR beta was undertaken in CD8+ and CD4+ T cells derived from blood. When the RNA was reverse transcribed, random hexamers were used with an input of about 0.5 to 1 ug. Coverage of TCR beta CDR3 amplification by immunoSEQ multiplex PCR extended to 54 Vbeta and 13 Jbeta. From the immunoSEQ multiplex PCR reads, TCRdb called clonotypes with MiXCR, one entry per CDR3 protein. The top ten clones hold approximately 0.12% of a sample with about 400,000 distinct CDR3 sequences, around 85% of them seen once.

The clonotype comes from a human donor with multiple sclerosis. What was sequenced was CD8+ T cells from PBMCs. The rearrangement joins TRBV5-1 to TRBJ2-1; D might be TRBD1 or TRBD2, each matching 5 bases. CDR3 region: CASSLLRDGLSSYNEQFF. The CDR3 DNA sequence: TGCGCCAGCAGCTTGCTCCGGGACGGGTTGAGCTCCTACAATGAGCAGTTCTTC. The full variable domain, its missing parts supplied by reference TRBV5-1 and TRBJ2-1, is KAGVTQTPRYLIKTRGQQVTLSCSPISGHRSVSWYQQTPGQGLQFLFEYFSETQRNKGNFPGRFSGRQFSNSRSEMNVSTLELGDSALYLCASSLLRDGLSSYNEQFFGPGTRLTVL.